This section outlines one T cell receptor (beta chain) sequence together with its context. V was pared by 1 base and J by 1 base, with 13 bases between. Germline V gene data show CDR1 as SGHVS and CDR2 as FNYEAQ. The CDR3 totals 16 residues. The sample is drawn from a study of blood T cell repertoires in COVID-19. For the study at large: Samples of COVID-19 (acute and convalescent) were obtained from the United States, Italy and Spain. PBMCs, B-cell-depleted T cells, or T cells provided the cDNA or gDNA that made up the material.

Original analysis: Amplification from reference gene primers served as the basis for estimated nucleated cell counts. Method: immunoSEQ multiplex PCR; TCRdb's copy keeps in-frame clones and lacks some. The V and J calls and clone size come from that table; D and trimming were worked out from the DNA. The table includes approximately 52,000 clones, nearly 90% detected once. Specimen: peripheral blood. V is TRBV7-6 and J is TRBJ1-2; D gene unclear. The receptor comes from a man aged 55 to 70 with active COVID-19. CDR3: CASSLGGRSLNYGYTF. CDR3 DNA sequence: TGTGCCAGCAGCTTAGGTGGGAGGAGCCTTAACTATGGCTACACCTTC.